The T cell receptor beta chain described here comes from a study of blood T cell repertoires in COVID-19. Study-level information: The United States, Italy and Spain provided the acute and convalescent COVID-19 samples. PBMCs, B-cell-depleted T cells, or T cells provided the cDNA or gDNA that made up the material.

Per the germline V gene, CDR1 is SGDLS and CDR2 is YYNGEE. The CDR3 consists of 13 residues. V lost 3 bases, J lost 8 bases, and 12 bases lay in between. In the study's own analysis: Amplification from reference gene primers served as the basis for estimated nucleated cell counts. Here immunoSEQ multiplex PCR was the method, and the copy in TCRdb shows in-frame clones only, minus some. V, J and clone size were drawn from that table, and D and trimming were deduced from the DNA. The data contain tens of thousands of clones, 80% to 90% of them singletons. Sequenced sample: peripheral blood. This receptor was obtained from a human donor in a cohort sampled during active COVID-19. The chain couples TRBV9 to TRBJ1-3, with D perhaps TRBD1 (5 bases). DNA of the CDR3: TGTGCCAGCAGCGCCACGTCCAGGGACACCATATATTTT. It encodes CASSATSRDTIYF.